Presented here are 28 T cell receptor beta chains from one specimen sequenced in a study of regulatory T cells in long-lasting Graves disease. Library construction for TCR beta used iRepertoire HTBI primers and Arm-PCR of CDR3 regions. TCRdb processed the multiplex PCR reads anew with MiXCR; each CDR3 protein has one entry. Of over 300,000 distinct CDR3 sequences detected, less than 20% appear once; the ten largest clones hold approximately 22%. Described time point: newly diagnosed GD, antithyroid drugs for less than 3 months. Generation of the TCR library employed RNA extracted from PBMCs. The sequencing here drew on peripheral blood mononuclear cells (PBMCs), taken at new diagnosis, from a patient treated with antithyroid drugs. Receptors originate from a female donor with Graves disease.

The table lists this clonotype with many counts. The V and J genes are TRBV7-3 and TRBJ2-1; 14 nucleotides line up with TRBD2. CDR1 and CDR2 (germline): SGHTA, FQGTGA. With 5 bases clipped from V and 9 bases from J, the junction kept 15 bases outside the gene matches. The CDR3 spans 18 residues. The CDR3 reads CASSQQAGTSGGGSEQFF. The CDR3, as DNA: TGTGCCAGCAGCCAACAAGCAGGGACTAGCGGGGGAGGGAGTGAGCAGTTCTTC.

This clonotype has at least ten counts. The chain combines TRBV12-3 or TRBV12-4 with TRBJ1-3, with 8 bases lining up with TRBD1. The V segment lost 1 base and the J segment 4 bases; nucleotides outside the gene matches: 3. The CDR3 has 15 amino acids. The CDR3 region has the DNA TGTGCCAGCAGTTTAGGACAGGGGTTCGGAAACACCATATATTTT. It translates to CASSLGQGFGNTIYF.

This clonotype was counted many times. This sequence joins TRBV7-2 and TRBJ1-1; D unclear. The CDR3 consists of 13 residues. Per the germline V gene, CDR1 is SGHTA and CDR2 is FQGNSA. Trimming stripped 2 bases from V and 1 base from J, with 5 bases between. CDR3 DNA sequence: TGTGCCAGCAGCTTATTAGAGAACACTGAAGCTTTCTTT. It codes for CASSLLENTEAFF.

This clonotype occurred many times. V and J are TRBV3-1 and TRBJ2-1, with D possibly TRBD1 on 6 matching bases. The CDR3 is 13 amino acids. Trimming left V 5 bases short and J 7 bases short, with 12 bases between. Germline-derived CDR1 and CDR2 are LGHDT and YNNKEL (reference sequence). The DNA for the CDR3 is TGTGCCAGCAGCTGGCAAGACAGGAATGAGCAGTTCTTC. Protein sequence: CASSWQDRNEQFF.

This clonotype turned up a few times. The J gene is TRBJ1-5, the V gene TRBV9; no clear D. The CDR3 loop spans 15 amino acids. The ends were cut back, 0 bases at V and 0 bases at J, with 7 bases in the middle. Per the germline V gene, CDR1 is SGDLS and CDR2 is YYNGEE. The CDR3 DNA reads TGTGCCAGCAGCGTAGAAGGATATAGCAATCAGCCCCAGCATTTT. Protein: CASSVEGYSNQPQHF.

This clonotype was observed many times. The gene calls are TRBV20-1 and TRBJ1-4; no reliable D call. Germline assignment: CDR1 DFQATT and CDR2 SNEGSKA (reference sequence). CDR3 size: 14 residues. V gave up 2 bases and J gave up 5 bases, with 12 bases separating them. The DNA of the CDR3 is TGCAGTGCTAGAACGGAGGTGGGGAATGAAAAACTGTTTTTT. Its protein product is CSARTEVGNEKLFF.

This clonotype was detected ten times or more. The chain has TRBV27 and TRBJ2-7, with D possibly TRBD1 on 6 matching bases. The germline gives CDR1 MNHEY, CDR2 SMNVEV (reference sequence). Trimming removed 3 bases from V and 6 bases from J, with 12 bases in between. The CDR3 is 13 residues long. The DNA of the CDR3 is TGTGCCAGCAGTTTGAGGGGGATTACCGAGCAGTACTTC. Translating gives CASSLRGITEQYF.

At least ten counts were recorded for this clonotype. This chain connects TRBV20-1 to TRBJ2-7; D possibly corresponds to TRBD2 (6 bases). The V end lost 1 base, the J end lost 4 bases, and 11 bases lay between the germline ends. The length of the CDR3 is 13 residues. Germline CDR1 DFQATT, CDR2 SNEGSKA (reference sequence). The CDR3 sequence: CSARAGAGYEQYF. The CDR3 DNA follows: TGCAGTGCTAGAGCGGGAGCAGGGTACGAGCAGTACTTC.

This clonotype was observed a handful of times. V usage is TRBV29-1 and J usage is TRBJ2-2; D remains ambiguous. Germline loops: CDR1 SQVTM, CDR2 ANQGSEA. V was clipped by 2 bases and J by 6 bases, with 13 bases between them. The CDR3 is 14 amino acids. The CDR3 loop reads CSVEQRAISGELFF. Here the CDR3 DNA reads TGCAGCGTTGAACAGCGTGCTATTTCCGGGGAGCTGTTTTTT.

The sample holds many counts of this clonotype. In nucleotides, the CDR3 is TGCAGTGCTAGAGATCTCACTAGCGAGCAGTACTTC. This sequence encodes CSARDLTSEQYF. The chain is built from TRBV20-1 and TRBJ2-4; the D gene is possibly TRBD2 (5 bases). The DNA end is a closer match to TRBJ2-7, so the J assignment may be wrong. Germline V gives CDR1 DFQATT, CDR2 SNEGSKA (reference sequence). This CDR3 has 12 amino acids.

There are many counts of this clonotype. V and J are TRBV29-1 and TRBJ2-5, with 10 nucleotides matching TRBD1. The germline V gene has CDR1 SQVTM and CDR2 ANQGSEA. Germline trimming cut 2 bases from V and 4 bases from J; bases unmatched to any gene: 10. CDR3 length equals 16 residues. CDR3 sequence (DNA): TGCAGCGTTGAACGCCGACAGGGGGCTTTGGGAGAGACCCAGTACTTC. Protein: CSVERRQGALGETQYF.

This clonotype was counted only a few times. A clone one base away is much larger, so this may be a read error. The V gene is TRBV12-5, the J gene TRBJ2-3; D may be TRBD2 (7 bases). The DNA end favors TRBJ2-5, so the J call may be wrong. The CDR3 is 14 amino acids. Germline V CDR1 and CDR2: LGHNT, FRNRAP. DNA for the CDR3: TGTGCTAGTGGTTTGGTGCCAGGGGAGGGGACCCAGTACTTC. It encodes CASGLVPGEGTQYF.

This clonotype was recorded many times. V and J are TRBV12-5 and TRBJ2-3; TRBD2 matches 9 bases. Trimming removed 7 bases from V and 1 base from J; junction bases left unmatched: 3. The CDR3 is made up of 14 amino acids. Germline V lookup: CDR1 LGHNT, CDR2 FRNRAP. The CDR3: CASVRLAGTDTQYF. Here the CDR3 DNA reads TGTGCTAGTGTTCGACTAGCGGGCACAGATACGCAGTATTTT.

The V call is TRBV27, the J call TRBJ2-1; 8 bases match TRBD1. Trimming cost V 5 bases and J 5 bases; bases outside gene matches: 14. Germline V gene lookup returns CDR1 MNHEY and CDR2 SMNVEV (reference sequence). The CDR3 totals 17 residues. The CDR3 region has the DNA TGTGCCAGCAGTCGACTCACACGGACAGGGTACCACAATGAGCAGTTCTTC. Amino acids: CASSRLTRTGYHNEQFF.

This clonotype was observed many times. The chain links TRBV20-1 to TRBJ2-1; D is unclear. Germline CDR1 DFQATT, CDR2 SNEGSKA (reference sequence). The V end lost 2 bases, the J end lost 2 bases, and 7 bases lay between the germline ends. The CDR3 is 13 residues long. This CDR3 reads CSARSSAYNEQFF. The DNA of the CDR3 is TGCAGTGCTAGAAGTTCGGCCTACAATGAGCAGTTCTTC.

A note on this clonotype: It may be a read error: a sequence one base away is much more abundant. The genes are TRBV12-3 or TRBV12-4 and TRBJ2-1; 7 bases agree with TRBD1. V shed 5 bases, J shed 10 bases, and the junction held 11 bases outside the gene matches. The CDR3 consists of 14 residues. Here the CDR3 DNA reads TGTGCCAGCAGTACTACGACAGGGAACGACGAGCAGTTCTTC. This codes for CASSTTTGNDEQFF.

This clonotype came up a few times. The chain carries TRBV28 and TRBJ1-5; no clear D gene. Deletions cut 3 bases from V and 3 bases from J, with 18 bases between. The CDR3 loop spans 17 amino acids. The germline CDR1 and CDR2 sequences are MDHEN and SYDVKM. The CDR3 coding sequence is TGTGCCAGCAGTTTTCTTTTCCCCCCCAGGCCCAATCAGCCCCAGCATTTT. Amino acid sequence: CASSFLFPPRPNQPQHF.

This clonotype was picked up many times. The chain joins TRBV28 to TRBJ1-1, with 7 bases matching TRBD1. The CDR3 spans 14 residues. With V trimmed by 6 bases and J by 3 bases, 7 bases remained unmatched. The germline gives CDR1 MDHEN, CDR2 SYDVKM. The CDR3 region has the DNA TGTGCCAGCAGGGGAGGGGGCGCGGACACTGAAGCTTTCTTT. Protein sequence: CASRGGGADTEAFF.

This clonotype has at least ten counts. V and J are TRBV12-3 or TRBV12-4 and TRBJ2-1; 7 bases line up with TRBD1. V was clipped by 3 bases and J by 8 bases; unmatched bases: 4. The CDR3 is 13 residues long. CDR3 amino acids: CASSLDRWDEQFF. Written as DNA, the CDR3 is TGTGCCAGCAGTTTGGACAGGTGGGATGAGCAGTTCTTC.

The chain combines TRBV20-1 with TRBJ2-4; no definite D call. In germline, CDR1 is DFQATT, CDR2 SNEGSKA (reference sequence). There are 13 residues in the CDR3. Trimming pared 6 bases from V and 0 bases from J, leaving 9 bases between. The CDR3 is CSALVLAKNIQYF. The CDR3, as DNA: TGCAGTGCCCTGGTTTTAGCCAAAAACATTCAGTACTTC.

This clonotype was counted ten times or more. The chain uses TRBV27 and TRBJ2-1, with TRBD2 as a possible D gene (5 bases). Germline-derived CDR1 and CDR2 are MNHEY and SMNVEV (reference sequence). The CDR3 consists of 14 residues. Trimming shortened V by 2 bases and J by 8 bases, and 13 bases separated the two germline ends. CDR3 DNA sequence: TGTGCCAGCAGTTTACTGGGAGTCGTGGATGAGCAGTTCTTC. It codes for CASSLLGVVDEQFF.

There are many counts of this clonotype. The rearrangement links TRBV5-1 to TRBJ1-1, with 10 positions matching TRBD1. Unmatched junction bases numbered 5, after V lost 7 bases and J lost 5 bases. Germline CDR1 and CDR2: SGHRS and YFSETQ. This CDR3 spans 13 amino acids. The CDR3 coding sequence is TGCGCCAGCGGTCAGGGACAGGGGACTGAAGCTTTCTTT. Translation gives CASGQGQGTEAFF. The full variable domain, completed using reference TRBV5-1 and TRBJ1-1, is KAGVTQTPRYLIKTRGQQVTLSCSPISGHRSVSWYQQTPGQGLQFLFEYFSETQRNKGNFPGRFSGRQFSNSRSEMNVSTLELGDSALYLCASGQGQGTEAFFGQGTRLTVV.

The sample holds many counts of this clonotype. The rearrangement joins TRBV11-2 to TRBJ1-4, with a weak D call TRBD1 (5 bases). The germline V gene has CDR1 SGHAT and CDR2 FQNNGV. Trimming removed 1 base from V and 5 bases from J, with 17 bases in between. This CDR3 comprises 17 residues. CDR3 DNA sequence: TGTGCCAGCAGCTTAGGGGACGGTGCCGGGCAAAATGAAAAACTGTTTTTT. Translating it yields CASSLGDGAGQNEKLFF.

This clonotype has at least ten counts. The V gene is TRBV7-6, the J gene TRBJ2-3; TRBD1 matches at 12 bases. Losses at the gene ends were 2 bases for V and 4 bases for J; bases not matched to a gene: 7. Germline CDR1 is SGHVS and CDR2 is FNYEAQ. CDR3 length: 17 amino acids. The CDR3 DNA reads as TGTGCCAGCAGCTTATGGGACAGGGGGCATGGTTCAGATACGCAGTATTTT. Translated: CASSLWDRGHGSDTQYF. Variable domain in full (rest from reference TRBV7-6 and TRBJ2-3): GAGVSQSPRYKVTKRGQDVALRCDPISGHVSLYWYRQALGQGPEFLTYFNYEAQQDKSGLPNDRFSAERPEGSISTLTIQRTEQRDSAMYRCASSLWDRGHGSDTQYFGPGTRLTVL.

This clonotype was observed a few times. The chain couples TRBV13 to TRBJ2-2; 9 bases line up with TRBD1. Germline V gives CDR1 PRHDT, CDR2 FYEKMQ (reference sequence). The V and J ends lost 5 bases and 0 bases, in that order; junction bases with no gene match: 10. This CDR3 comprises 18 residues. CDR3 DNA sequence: TGTGCCAGCAGCCACCGACAGGGGGACAATACGAACACCGGGGAGCTGTTTTTT. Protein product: CASSHRQGDNTNTGELFF. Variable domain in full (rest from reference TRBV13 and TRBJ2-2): AAGVIQSPRHLIKEKRETATLKCYPIPRHDTVYWYQQGPGQDPQFLISFYEKMQSDKGSIPDRFSAQQFSDYHSELNMSSLELGDSALYFCASSHRQGDNTNTGELFFGEGSRLTVL.

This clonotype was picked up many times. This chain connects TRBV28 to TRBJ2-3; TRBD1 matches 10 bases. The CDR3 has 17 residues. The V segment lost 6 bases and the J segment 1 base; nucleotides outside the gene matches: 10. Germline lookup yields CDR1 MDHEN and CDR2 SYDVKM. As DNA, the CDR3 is TGTGCCAGCAGATCCGGGACAGGGGAATTGGGCACAGATACGCAGTATTTT. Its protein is CASRSGTGELGTDTQYF.

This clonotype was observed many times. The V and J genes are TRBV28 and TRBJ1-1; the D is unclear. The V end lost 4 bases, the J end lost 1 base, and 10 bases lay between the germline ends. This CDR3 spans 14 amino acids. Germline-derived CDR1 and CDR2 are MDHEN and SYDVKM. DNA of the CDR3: TGTGCCAGCAGTTCACCGGGCGAGAACACTGAAGCTTTCTTT. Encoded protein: CASSSPGENTEAFF.

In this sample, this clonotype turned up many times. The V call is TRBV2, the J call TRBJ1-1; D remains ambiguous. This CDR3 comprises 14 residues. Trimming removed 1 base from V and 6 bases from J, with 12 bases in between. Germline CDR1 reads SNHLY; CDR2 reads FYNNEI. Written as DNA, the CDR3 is TGTGCCAGCAGTGAAGGCTTACTAGAACCTGAAGCTTTCTTT. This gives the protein CASSEGLLEPEAFF.